One and the same sample provided the 18 T cell receptor beta chains below, sequenced in a study of Tregs in tolerant kidney transplant recipients. Libraries were prepared by immunoSEQ multiplex PCR; TCRdb keeps only in-frame clonotypes and omits some of them. This table holds around 16,000 clones, approximately 94% found once. Material for sequencing was CD8+ T cells from blood. The receptor source for this set is a human donor in good health.

The rearrangement links TRBV7-9 to TRBJ2-5; 7 bases are shared with TRBD1. The length of the CDR3 is 12 residues. In germline, CDR1 is SEHNR, CDR2 FQNEAQ (reference sequence). The junction had 4 bases not matched to a gene; V was cut back by 5 bases and J by 7 bases. CDR3 loop: CASSDRARTQYF. CDR3 DNA sequence: TGTGCCAGCAGCGACAGGGCTCGGACCCAGTACTTC.

This chain links TRBV30 with TRBJ2-7; 7 bases agree with TRBD2. J gave up 4 bases and V 1 base, and 10 bases lay outside the gene matches. The CDR3 length is 15 residues. Looked up from germline, CDR1 is GTSNPN and CDR2 is SVGIG (reference sequence). CDR3 nucleotide sequence: TGTGCCTGGAGTGCCAATAGCGCGGGAGAGTACGAGCAGTACTTC. Protein product: CAWSANSAGEYEQYF.

This clone was seen only once. V gene TRBV14 combines with J gene TRBJ2-7, with a tentative D call TRBD2 (6 bases). CDR3 length: 17 residues. In germline, CDR1 is SGHDN, CDR2 FVKESK. V was shortened by 1 base and J by 3 bases, with 19 bases between the two germline ends. The CDR3 DNA reads as TGTGCCAGCAGCCAAGCGTTCAGGGTTGGCGGGAACTACGAGCAGTACTTC. This codes for CASSQAFRVGGNYEQYF. The whole variable domain, remainder taken from reference TRBV14 and TRBJ2-7, is EAGVTQFPSHSVIEKGQTVTLRCDPISGHDNLYWYRRVMGKEIKFLLHFVKESKQDESGMPNNRFLAERTGGTYSTLKVQPAELEDSGVYFCASSQAFRVGGNYEQYFGPGTRLTVT.

This clone came up once. The chain links TRBV4-1 to TRBJ2-7, with TRBD2 matching 8 bases. CDR1 and CDR2 from the germline V gene are MGHRA and YSYEKL. J was trimmed by 4 bases and V by 0 bases; bases with no gene match: 5. This CDR3 comprises 15 residues. CDR3 sequence (DNA): TGCGCCAGCAGCCAAGATTTCGGGAGGGCATACGAGCAGTACTTC. Translating gives CASSQDFGRAYEQYF.

CDR3 protein: CAGWTSGSYEQYF. CDR3 coding DNA: TGTGCCGGATGGACTAGCGGCTCCTACGAGCAGTACTTC. The V call is TRBV30, the J call TRBJ2-7, with 10 positions matching TRBD2. CDR3 length: 13 amino acids. J lost 0 bases, V lost 8 bases, and 4 bases had no gene match. Germline V gives CDR1 GTSNPN, CDR2 SVGIG (reference sequence).

The chain recombines TRBV9 with TRBJ2-2; 11 bases align to TRBD1. This CDR3 comprises 17 residues. Trimming cost V 3 bases and J 6 bases; bases outside gene matches: 10. CDR1 is SGDLS, CDR2 YYNGEE, per germline. The CDR3 DNA reads TGTGCCAGCAGCGCCGAGGGACAGGGGGAGGGACCCGGGGAGCTGTTTTTT. Amino acids: CASSAEGQGEGPGELFF.

This chain joins TRBV5-1 and TRBJ2-1; a possible D gene is TRBD2 (6 bases). CDR3 length equals 14 residues. Trimming cost V 6 bases and J 4 bases, with 14 bases left between them. Germline V lookup: CDR1 SGHRS, CDR2 YFSETQ. CDR3 bases: TGCGCCAGCAACCCGATGGGACTTTACAATGAGCAGTTCTTC. Protein product: CASNPMGLYNEQFF.

The table lists this clone with a count of one. The chain employs TRBV10-3 and TRBJ2-3; D possibly corresponds to TRBD2 (6 bases). Deletions cut 4 bases from V and 7 bases from J, with 24 bases between. The germline V gene has CDR1 ENHRY and CDR2 SYGVKD. The CDR3 contains 17 residues. The CDR3 sequence is CAISARNPHNGSHTQYF. The CDR3 DNA reads TGTGCCATCAGTGCTAGGAACCCGCATAACGGGAGCCATACGCAGTATTTT.

The CDR3: CASSDGPSGWETQYF. CDR3 coding DNA: TGTGCCAGCAGTGATGGGCCTAGCGGGTGGGAGACCCAGTACTTC. The gene calls are TRBV25-1 and TRBJ2-5; TRBD2 matches at 8 bases. Looked up from germline, CDR1 is MGHDK and CDR2 is SYGVNS. J lost 5 bases, V lost 3 bases, and 8 bases had no gene match. CDR3 length: 15 amino acids.

The rearrangement uses TRBV9 and TRBJ2-3; TRBD1 aligns across 7 bases. This CDR3 contains 14 residues. Trimming cost V 3 bases and J 4 bases; bases outside gene matches: 5. The V gene's germline CDR1 is SGDLS and CDR2 YYNGEE. CDR3 residues: CASSAFTGADTQYF. The CDR3 coding sequence is TGTGCCAGCAGCGCCTTTACAGGGGCAGATACGCAGTATTTT.

DNA of the CDR3: TGTGCCAGCAGCTCTGAGGACAGTCAAGAGACCCAGTACTTC. Residues: CASSSEDSQETQYF. The V gene is TRBV5-6, the J gene TRBJ2-5; D possibly corresponds to TRBD1 (6 bases). The CDR3 spans 14 residues. Germline V gene sequence: CDR1 SGHDT, CDR2 YYEEEE. V dropped 3 bases and J dropped 2 bases, with 11 bases sitting between them. The full variable domain, completed using reference TRBV5-6 and TRBJ2-5, is DAGVTQSPTHLIKTRGQQVTLRCSPKSGHDTVSWYQQALGQGPQFIFQYYEEEERQRGNFPDRFSGHQFPNYSSELNVNALLLGDSALYLCASSSEDSQETQYFGPGTRLLVL.

This sequence joins TRBV27 and TRBJ2-3; 10 bases are a match to TRBD2. This CDR3 is built from 18 residues. Trimming cost V 8 bases and J 0 bases; bases outside gene matches: 14. CDR1 and CDR2 from the germline V gene are MNHEY and SMNVEV (reference sequence). The CDR3 reads CASDVQGSGRASTDTQYF. Here the CDR3 DNA reads TGTGCCAGCGACGTTCAGGGCAGCGGGAGGGCTAGCACAGATACGCAGTATTTT.

The chain is built from TRBV6-6 and TRBJ2-7; D unresolved. The CDR3 runs to 11 residues. From germline, CDR1 is MNHNY and CDR2 SVGAGI (reference sequence). The V and J ends lost 4 bases and 6 bases respectively, with 7 bases between them. This chain's CDR3 is CASSFGREQYF. The CDR3 DNA follows: TGTGCCAGCAGTTTTGGCCGCGAGCAGTACTTC.

This chain joins TRBV7-9 and TRBJ2-1, with a tentative D call TRBD1 (5 bases). V lost 5 bases and J lost 6, with 17 bases in between. The CDR3 runs 15 residues. Germline V gene lookup returns CDR1 SEHNR and CDR2 FQNEAQ (reference sequence). The CDR3 spells CASSLSQGRSNEQFF. As DNA, the CDR3 is TGTGCCAGCAGCCTGAGCCAGGGTCGAAGCAATGAGCAGTTCTTC.

This rearrangement joins TRBV29-1 to TRBJ1-2, with 10 bases aligning to TRBD1. CDR1 SQVTM and CDR2 ANQGSEA come from the germline V gene. With V trimmed by 4 bases and J by 7 bases, 6 bases remained unmatched. The CDR3 loop spans 13 amino acids. The CDR3 loop is CSVGTGGGGGYTF. The CDR3, as DNA: TGCAGCGTTGGGACAGGGGGAGGGGGTGGCTACACCTTC.

The chain has TRBV7-2 and TRBJ1-2; no definite D call. In germline, CDR1 is SGHTA, CDR2 FQGNSA. The CDR3 consists of 14 residues. Trimming stripped 2 bases from V and 2 bases from J, with 9 bases between. CDR3 amino acids: CASSLHDGNYGYTF. The CDR3 DNA sequence: TGTGCCAGCAGCTTACACGACGGGAACTATGGCTACACCTTC.

The chain employs TRBV9 and TRBJ2-4; 7 nucleotides agree with TRBD2. The CDR3 length is 16 residues. Germline V gives CDR1 SGDLS, CDR2 YYNGEE. The V segment lost 3 bases and the J segment 3 bases; nucleotides outside the gene matches: 9. The CDR3 region is CASSGGGGVDKNIQYF. In nucleotides, the CDR3 is TGTGCCAGCAGCGGCGGGGGAGGGGTAGACAAAAACATTCAGTACTTC. Variable domain in full (rest from reference TRBV9 and TRBJ2-4): DSGVTQTPKHLITATGQRVTLRCSPRSGDLSVYWYQQSLDQGLQFLIQYYNGEERAKGNILERFSAQQFPDLHSELNLSSLELGDSALYFCASSGGGGVDKNIQYFGAGTRLSVL.

The J gene is TRBJ2-5, the V gene TRBV7-2; D unresolved. The CDR3 sequence is 13 residues long. V lost 2 bases and J 4 bases, leaving 8 bases between the germline ends. CDR1 and CDR2 (germline): SGHTA, FQGNSA. The CDR3 DNA sequence: TGTGCCAGCAGCTTACATCCGTCAGAGACCCAGTACTTC. Its translation is CASSLHPSETQYF.